This TCR beta chain was recovered during a study of response to subunit inactivated influenza vaccine (dated by TCRdb to the late 2010s). Context from the whole study: Deep quantitative T cell receptor repertoire profiling was used in the study to track responses to a trivalent subunit inactivated influenza vaccine.

Comment on this clonotype: What this receptor recognizes is not known. Nothing much larger sits one base from this clone, and base qualities are not available.

V has 2 bases trimmed and J has 0 bases trimmed; junction bases matching no gene number 4. Taken from the germline V gene, the CDR1 and CDR2 loops are MNHEY and SVGAGI. Its CDR3 holds 17 amino acids, cysteine through phenylalanine. Only the CDR3 portion is preserved as DNA: 51 bases, with reading frame beginning at the first base. Broad study findings and their caveats: The authors proposed that each seasonal influenza vaccination may bring in only a limited number of new T cells.

The library relied on RT-PCR. Sequencing was carried out with an Illumina HiSeq 2500. TCRdb handled the public reads itself, with Q25 trimming in fastp and clone calling in MiXCR, and kept productive beta chains. Records with the same CDR3 protein are collapsed into one entry carrying the most frequent genes and DNA. The sample contains 500,000 to 600,000 distinct CDR3 sequences, 14% of them found a single time. The ten largest clones add up to roughly 11% of the sample. Sample: PBMCs from blood, taken about 13 days after vaccination. The TCR sequence derives from a man between 50 and 59 years old who received an inactivated influenza vaccine. Donor details come from another sample of the same person, matched by shared clones. The sequence joins TRBV6-5 to TRBJ2-2, with 9 central nucleotides matching TRBD2. CDR3 loop: CASSYRTSGSNTGELFF. At the DNA level, the sequence is TGTGCCAGCAGTTACAGAACTAGCGGGTCGAACACCGGGGAGCTGTTTTTT.